A single sample is the source of the 21 T cell receptor beta chains below, sequenced in a study of shared clonotypes between healthy human individuals. The table came from immunoSEQ multiplex PCR; TCRdb's copy has only in-frame clones and leaves some out. This sample has 150,000 to 200,000 clones, with over 80% found just once. Material for sequencing was naive CD4+ T cells sorted from blood. Subset specified: CD45RA+ positively selected. The receptor source for this set is a woman aged 25-40 years in good health.

This clone was counted between two and nine times. V and J are TRBV19 and TRBJ1-5; unclear D gene. CDR1 is LNHDA, CDR2 SQIVND, per germline (reference sequence). Trimming shortened V by 3 bases and J by 3 bases, and 18 bases separated the two germline ends. The CDR3 length is 17 residues. The CDR3 sequence: CASSMSSVRSFNQPQHF. The CDR3 bases are TGTGCCAGTAGTATGAGTTCGGTACGGTCCTTCAATCAGCCCCAGCATTTT.

The V call is TRBV19, the J call TRBJ2-3; D gene unclear. V shed 6 bases and J shed 2 bases, with 21 bases lying between them. This CDR3 contains 17 residues. From germline, CDR1 is LNHDA and CDR2 SQIVND (reference sequence). The CDR3 protein is CASSQPVTETTTDTQYF. The CDR3 DNA is TGTGCCAGTAGCCAACCAGTGACTGAGACCACCACAGATACGCAGTATTTT.

The J gene is TRBJ1-5, the V gene TRBV7-9, with D maybe TRBD1 (6 bases). CDR1 and CDR2 from the germline V gene are SEHNR and FQNEAQ (reference sequence). The CDR3 sequence is 13 residues long. Trimming cost V 1 base and J 6 bases, with 7 bases left between them. In DNA, the CDR3 is TGTGCCAGCAGCTTAGAGGGGGGTCAGCCCCAGCATTTT. It is translated as CASSLEGGQPQHF. The full variable domain, rest sourced from reference TRBV7-9 and TRBJ1-5, is DTGVSQNPRHKITKRGQNVTFRCDPISEHNRLYWYRQTLGQGPEFLTYFQNEAQLEKSRLLSDRFSAERPKGSFSTLEIQRTEQGDSAMYLCASSLEGGQPQHFGDGTRLSIL.

Notes on this clone: Other nucleotide sequences in the sample specify the same CDR3. The chain joins TRBV2 to TRBJ2-7; a possible D gene is TRBD1 (5 bases). CDR1 is SNHLY and CDR2 is FYNNEI in the germline V gene. The ends were cut back, 6 bases at V and 3 bases at J, with 9 bases in the middle. CDR3 length: 12 amino acids. Here the CDR3 reads CASSFDSYEQYF. CDR3 bases: TGTGCCAGCAGCTTTGACAGCTACGAGCAGTACTTC.

This clone was seen just once. The chain uses TRBV5-1 and TRBJ2-7; no reliable D call. Germline-derived CDR1 and CDR2 are SGHRS and YFSETQ. The germline V and J ends were trimmed by 4 bases and 3 bases, with 11 bases remaining between them. The CDR3 totals 13 residues. CDR3 residues: CASSAQVGYEQYF. The CDR3 nucleotides are TGCGCCAGCAGCGCCCAGGTGGGCTACGAGCAGTACTTC.

The chain carries TRBV18 and TRBJ1-1; TRBD1 is a possible D gene (6 bases). The CDR3 runs to 17 residues. Trimming left V 3 bases short and J 0 bases short, with 17 bases between. Germline V gene lookup returns CDR1 KGHSH and CDR2 LQKENI. CDR3 region: CASSPYQGQNMNTEAFF. CDR3 bases: TGTGCCAGCTCACCGTATCAAGGACAGAACATGAACACTGAAGCTTTCTTT. Looking up the rest from reference TRBV18 and TRBJ1-1 gives the full variable domain: NAGVMQNPRHLVRRRGQEARLRCSPMKGHSHVYWYRQLPEEGLKFMVYLQKENIIDESGMPKERFSAEFPKEGPSILRIQQVVRGDSAAYFCASSPYQGQNMNTEAFFGQGTRLTVV.

The chain joins TRBV5-1 to TRBJ1-1, with a possible D match to TRBD1 (6 bases). With 6 bases removed from V and 1 base from J, the gap between germline ends came to 13 bases. Looked up from germline, CDR1 is SGHRS and CDR2 is YFSETQ. The CDR3 sequence is 14 residues long. DNA of the CDR3: TGCGCCAGCAACCTGGGACATAGGAACACTGAAGCTTTCTTT. Its translation is CASNLGHRNTEAFF.

This chain links TRBV27 with TRBJ1-2; 9 bases fit TRBD1. Germline values: CDR1 MNHEY, CDR2 SMNVEV (reference sequence). The CDR3 spans 13 residues. J gave up 7 bases and V 5 bases, and 5 bases lay outside the gene matches. Written as DNA, the CDR3 is TGTGCCAGCAGTCCGACAGGGGGAGGTGGCTACACCTTC. Translated: CASSPTGGGGYTF.

The V gene is TRBV7-9, the J gene TRBJ1-1, with a possible D match to TRBD1 (5 bases). Germline CDR1 is SEHNR and CDR2 is FQNEAQ (reference sequence). Trimming took off 1 base at V and 1 base at J, with 10 bases between the two ends. The CDR3 length is 15 residues. CDR3 loop: CASSLVLTENTEAFF. CDR3 nucleotides: TGTGCCAGCAGCTTAGTGCTGACAGAGAACACTGAAGCTTTCTTT. The whole variable domain, filled in from reference TRBV7-9 and TRBJ1-1, reads DTGVSQNPRHKITKRGQNVTFRCDPISEHNRLYWYRQTLGQGPEFLTYFQNEAQLEKSRLLSDRFSAERPKGSFSTLEIQRTEQGDSAMYLCASSLVLTENTEAFFGQGTRLTVV.

The CDR3 nucleotides are TGTGCCAGCAGCCAAGAAGGGAGCGGCCTTATCTACGAGCAGTACTTC. It yields the protein CASSQEGSGLIYEQYF. J is TRBJ2-7 and V is TRBV4-2; D may be TRBD2 (5 bases). The CDR3 length is 16 residues. Germline V gene sequence: CDR1 LGHNA, CDR2 YNFKEQ. With 0 bases removed from V and 3 bases from J, the gap between germline ends came to 15 bases.

In DNA, the CDR3 is TGTGCCAGCAGCCCCGACAGGGGATTCGCTGGAAACACCATATATTTT. Its translation: CASSPDRGFAGNTIYF. This chain links TRBV7-9 with TRBJ1-3, with 8 nucleotides matching TRBD1. Germline V gene sequence: CDR1 SEHNR, CDR2 FQNEAQ (reference sequence). V shed 5 bases, J shed 2 bases, and the junction held 8 bases outside the gene matches. The CDR3 sequence is 16 residues long.

J is TRBJ2-7 and V is TRBV5-1; the match to TRBD1 covers 7 bases. Germline V gives CDR1 SGHRS, CDR2 YFSETQ. The V and J ends lost 4 bases and 6 bases, in that order; junction bases with no gene match: 7. The CDR3 length is 13 residues. CDR3 sequence (DNA): TGCGCCAGCAGCCACAGGGGAGAACTCGAGCAGTACTTC. Its translation: CASSHRGELEQYF.

The J gene is TRBJ2-1, the V gene TRBV7-7; maybe TRBD1 (6 bases). Between the trimmed V and J ends, which lost 3 bases and 5 bases, there was a span of 11 bases. CDR1 is SSHAT and CDR2 is FNYEAQ in the germline V gene (reference sequence). This CDR3 region has 14 residues. CDR3 nucleotides: TGTGCCAGCAGCTTGTCGGGACAAAACAATGAGCAGTTCTTC. This encodes CASSLSGQNNEQFF.

This chain joins TRBV5-8 and TRBJ2-2; D is possibly TRBD2 (6 bases). V lost 1 base and J lost 3, with 13 bases in between. The germline CDR1 and CDR2 sequences are SGHTS and YDEGEE. The CDR3 contains 16 residues. The CDR3 spells CASSLLRDSHTGELFF. CDR3 DNA sequence: TGTGCCAGCAGCTTGCTACGGGACTCCCACACCGGGGAGCTGTTTTTT.

The count of this clone is one. The rearrangement links TRBV19 to TRBJ1-5; TRBD1 matches at 7 bases. J was trimmed by 4 bases and V by 5 bases; bases with no gene match: 11. Germline assignment: CDR1 LNHDA and CDR2 SQIVND (reference sequence). CDR3 length equals 16 residues. CDR3 amino acids: CASSRTTGSRNQPQHF. CDR3 DNA sequence: TGTGCCAGTAGTCGCACGACAGGGTCGAGGAATCAGCCCCAGCATTTT.

This chain connects TRBV6-5 to TRBJ2-5; the D gene is possibly TRBD2 (5 bases). Gene TRBJ2-7 matches the end of the DNA better, so the J call may be wrong. Germline CDR1 and CDR2: MNHEY and SVGAGI. The CDR3 runs 11 residues. CDR3 region: CASGLRYEQYF. In nucleotides, the CDR3 is TGTGCCAGCGGACTGCGTTACGAGCAGTACTTC.

The chain carries TRBV5-1 and TRBJ2-6; weak D call: TRBD1 (6 bases). Trimming left V 4 bases short and J 2 bases short, with 7 bases between. This CDR3 contains 14 residues. From germline, CDR1 is SGHRS and CDR2 YFSETQ. CDR3 loop: CASSNRAGANVLTF. The DNA for the CDR3 is TGCGCCAGCAGCAACAGGGCTGGGGCCAACGTCCTGACTTTC.

This rearrangement joins TRBV18 to TRBJ2-1; TRBD2 agrees at 13 bases. This CDR3 region has 15 residues. The V gene's germline CDR1 is KGHSH and CDR2 LQKENI. Trimming at V came to 4 bases and at J to 9 bases, leaving 6 bases not matched to a gene. The CDR3 spells CASSLTSGRAGEQFF. The CDR3 DNA follows: TGTGCCAGCTCACTAACTAGCGGGAGGGCCGGTGAGCAGTTCTTC.

CDR3 DNA: TGTGCCAGCAGTTTGGGTTCTGGGGCCAACGTCCTGACTTTC. Translation: CASSLGSGANVLTF. The chain recombines TRBV28 with TRBJ2-6, with no clear D. The V gene's germline CDR1 is MDHEN and CDR2 SYDVKM. Trimming cost V 3 bases and J 1 base, with 4 bases left between them. This CDR3 has 14 residues.

The chain links TRBV7-8 to TRBJ1-6; 8 nucleotides agree with TRBD1. CDR1 is SGHVS, CDR2 FQNEAQ, per germline. V was clipped by 6 bases and J by 6 bases; unmatched bases: 13. The CDR3 length is 17 residues. The CDR3 nucleotides read TGTGCCAGCAGGCCAACAGGGGGAAGGGGTGGTAATTCACCCCTCCACTTT. It translates to CASRPTGGRGGNSPLHF. Using reference TRBV7-8 and TRBJ1-6 for the parts outside the CDR3, the full variable domain is GAGVSQSPRYKVAKRGQDVALRCDPISGHVSLFWYQQALGQGPEFLTYFQNEAQLDKSGLPSDRFFAERPEGSVSTLKIQRTQQEDSAVYLCASRPTGGRGGNSPLHFGNGTRLTVT.

The gene calls are TRBV5-6 and TRBJ1-1, with unresolved D. Germline V CDR1 and CDR2: SGHDT, YYEEEE. The CDR3 consists of 13 residues. V was shortened by 2 bases and J by 0 bases, with 5 bases between the two germline ends. The CDR3, as DNA: TGTGCCAGCAGCTTAGAGATGAACACTGAAGCTTTCTTT. Translated, it gives CASSLEMNTEAFF.